The clone carrying this T cell receptor (beta chain) appeared many times. Its antigen remains unidentified. This sample was taken from a study of neurological immune-mediated disorders. Study-level results: The expanded clones of different subjects shared no CDR3 amino acid sequences (suggesting private repertoires in all groups).

The cell input for sorted libraries was 950,000 to 1,000,000, and those cells were CD4+ or CD8+ T cells. Germline V gene data show CDR1 as DFQATT and CDR2 as SNEGSKA (reference sequence). The CDR3 is made up of 12 amino acids. Trimming took 5 bases from V and 8 from J, leaving 13 bases between them. TCRdb processed the 5' RACE reads anew with MiXCR; each CDR3 protein has one entry. This repertoire shows approximately 27,000 distinct CDR3 sequences, roughly 25% found once; its top ten account for around 27%. The chain links TRBV20-1 to TRBJ2-1; D possibly matches TRBD1 or TRBD2 (5 bases each). This receptor was taken from a man aged 45-65 years with HTLV-1-associated myelopathy (HAM/TSP). Input material: CD4+ T cells from blood. DNA for the CDR3: TGCAGTGCTTTCCGGGACCTACATGAGCAGTTCTTC. Translated: CSAFRDLHEQFF.